The present T cell receptor (beta chain) was sequenced within a study of shared clonotypes between healthy human individuals. Details on this clone: Antigen: not known.

Study-wide points: As a rule, naive subsets had a larger estimated richness than memory subsets. Clonotypes shared by all four donors outscored non-shared clonotypes in generation probability.

Original methodology: In the immunoSEQ data, sequences were junction-only and lacked quality scores, so filtering differed. Profiled with immunoSEQ multiplex PCR; TCRdb holds only in-frame clones, not every one. The DNA gave D and trimming, while V, J and clone size come from that table. The table records over 750,000 clones, 90% to 98% of them present only once. Terminally differentiated effector memory CD45RA+ cells were excluded from the naive CD8 cells, which were CD45RO-negative and positively selected for CCR7. The germline gives CDR1 MDHEN, CDR2 SYDVKM. This CDR3 has 17 residues. After removal of 7 bases from V and 3 bases from J, the junction contained 13 bases not matched to a gene.

The sequenced material came from naive CD8+ T cells sorted from blood. The rearrangement joins TRBV28 to TRBJ1-5; TRBD1 matches 9 bases. The source of this sequence is a young man in good health. The CDR3 region is CASTSPRDRDPNQPQHF. In DNA, the CDR3 is TGTGCCAGCACCTCCCCCCGGGACAGGGATCCCAATCAGCCCCAGCATTTT.